This record concerns one T cell receptor (beta chain) sequence. Its antigen is still unknown. Trimming took off 4 bases at V and 6 bases at J, with 5 bases between the two ends. Germline V gene data show CDR1 as DFQATT and CDR2 as SNEGSKA (reference sequence). CDR3 length: 10 residues. This record belongs to a study of cytotoxic CD8 clonotypes in ibrutinib-treated CLL. Findings and caveats of the study: Under treatment, the uncommon public clonotypes either contracted or remained stable. Clonality increased with ibrutinib response but returned toward baseline at progression.

Target depth was 1 in 200,000 to 1 in 1 million T cells, about 10x per clonotype. The protocol was immunoSEQ multiplex PCR, while the TCRdb copy is restricted to in-frame clones and leaves out a portion. The table includes approximately 190,000 clones, 60% to 80% detected once. Libraries of TCR beta were made from 1.5 to 2.5 micrograms of genomic DNA that came from cryopreserved PBMCs. The clonotype originates from a human donor with chronic lymphocytic leukemia. Sequencing was performed on PBMCs, taken after 12 months of ibrutinib treatment. The gene calls are TRBV20-1 and TRBJ2-3; unclear D gene. The CDR3 spells CSAIFDTQYF. The DNA of the CDR3 is TGCAGTGCTATTTTTGATACGCAGTATTTT.